This T cell receptor (beta chain) was observed in a study of response to subunit inactivated influenza vaccine. MiXCR, run by TCRdb on the RT-PCR reads, gives a single entry per CDR3 protein. The sample shows fewer than 650,000 distinct CDR3 sequences, approximately 13% of them seen only once. This CDR3 is built from 13 residues. The ends lost 6 bases at V and 4 bases at J; junction bases unmatched: 6. CDR1 is SGHDT, CDR2 YYEEEE, per germline. The sample consisted of PBMCs from blood, taken 45 days after vaccination. The origin of this receptor is a man aged 45-65 years who received an inactivated influenza vaccine. The chain recombines TRBV5-6 with TRBJ1-2; 7 bases line up with TRBD1. CDR3 sequence reads: CASTTGAGYGYTF. The DNA for the CDR3 is TGTGCCAGCACCACAGGGGCCGGCTATGGCTACACCTTC.